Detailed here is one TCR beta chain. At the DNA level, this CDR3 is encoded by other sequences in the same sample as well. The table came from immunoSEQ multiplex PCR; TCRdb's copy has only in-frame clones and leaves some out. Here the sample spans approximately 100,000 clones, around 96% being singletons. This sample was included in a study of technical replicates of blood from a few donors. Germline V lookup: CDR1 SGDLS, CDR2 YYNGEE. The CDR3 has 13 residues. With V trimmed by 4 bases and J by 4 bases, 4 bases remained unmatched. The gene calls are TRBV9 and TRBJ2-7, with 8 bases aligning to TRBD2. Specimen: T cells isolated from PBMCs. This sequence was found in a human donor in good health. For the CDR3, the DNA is TGTGCCAGCAGCCCCCGGGAGGGATACGAGCAGTACTTC. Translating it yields CASSPREGYEQYF.